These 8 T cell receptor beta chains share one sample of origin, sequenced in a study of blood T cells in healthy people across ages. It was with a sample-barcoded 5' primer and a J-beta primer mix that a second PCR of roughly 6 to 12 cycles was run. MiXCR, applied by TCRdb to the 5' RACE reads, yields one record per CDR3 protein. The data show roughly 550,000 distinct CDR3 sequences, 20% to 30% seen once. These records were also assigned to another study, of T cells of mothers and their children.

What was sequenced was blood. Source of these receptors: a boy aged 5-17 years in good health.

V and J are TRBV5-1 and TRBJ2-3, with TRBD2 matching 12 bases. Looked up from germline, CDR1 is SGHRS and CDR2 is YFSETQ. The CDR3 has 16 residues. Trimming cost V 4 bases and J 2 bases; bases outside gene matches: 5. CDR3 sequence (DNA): TGCGCCAGCAGCGGGACTAGCGGGTTTTTCACAGATACGCAGTATTTT. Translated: CASSGTSGFFTDTQYF.

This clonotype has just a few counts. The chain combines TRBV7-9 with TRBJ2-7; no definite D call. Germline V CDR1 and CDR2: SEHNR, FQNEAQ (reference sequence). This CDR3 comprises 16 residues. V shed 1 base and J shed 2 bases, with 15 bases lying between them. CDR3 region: CASSLDPRLVTYEQYF. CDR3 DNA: TGTGCCAGCAGCTTAGATCCCCGGCTAGTGACCTACGAGCAGTACTTC.

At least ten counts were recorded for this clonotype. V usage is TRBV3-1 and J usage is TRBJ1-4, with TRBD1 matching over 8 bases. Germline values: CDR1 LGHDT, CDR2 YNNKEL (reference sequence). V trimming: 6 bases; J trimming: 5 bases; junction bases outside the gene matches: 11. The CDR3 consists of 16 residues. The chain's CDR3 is CASSSTGQGWNEKLFF. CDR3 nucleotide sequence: TGTGCCAGCAGTTCAACTGGACAGGGATGGAATGAAAAACTGTTTTTT.

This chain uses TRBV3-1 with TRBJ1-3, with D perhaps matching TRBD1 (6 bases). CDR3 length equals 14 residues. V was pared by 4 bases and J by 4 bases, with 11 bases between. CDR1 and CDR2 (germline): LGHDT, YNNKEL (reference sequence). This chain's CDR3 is CASSPSGAGNTIYF. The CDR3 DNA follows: TGTGCCAGCAGCCCCTCGGGGGCAGGAAACACCATATATTTT.

The CDR3 reads CASSLGRGGATDTQYF. CDR3 in DNA: TGTGCCAGCAGCTTAGGACGGGGGGGCGCCACAGATACGCAGTATTTT. The rearrangement links TRBV7-8 to TRBJ2-3; 8 bases agree with TRBD2. Looked up from germline, CDR1 is SGHVS and CDR2 is FQNEAQ. The CDR3 runs to 16 residues. Trimming cost V 1 base and J 2 bases; bases outside gene matches: 5.

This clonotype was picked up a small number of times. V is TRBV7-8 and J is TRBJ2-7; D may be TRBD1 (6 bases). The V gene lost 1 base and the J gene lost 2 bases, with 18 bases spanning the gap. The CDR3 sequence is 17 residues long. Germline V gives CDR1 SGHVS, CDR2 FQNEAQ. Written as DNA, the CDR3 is TGTGCCAGCAGCTTAGAGCCTATAGGGGGTAGCACCTACGAGCAGTACTTC. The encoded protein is CASSLEPIGGSTYEQYF.

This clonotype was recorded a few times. This CDR3 is CASSQDRGGGFGANVLTF. DNA of the CDR3: TGCGCCAGCAGCCAAGATAGGGGCGGGGGGTTCGGGGCCAACGTCCTGACTTTC. The chain uses TRBV4-3 and TRBJ2-6, with 8 bases aligning to TRBD2. CDR3 length equals 18 residues. Trimming took 0 bases from V and 4 from J; bases not matched to a gene: 8. Germline V lookup: CDR1 LGHNA, CDR2 YSLEER.

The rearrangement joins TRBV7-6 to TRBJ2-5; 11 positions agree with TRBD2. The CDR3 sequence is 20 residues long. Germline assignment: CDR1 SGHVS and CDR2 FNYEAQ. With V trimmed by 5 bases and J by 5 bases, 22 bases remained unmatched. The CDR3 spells CASSRPLALAGAQQWETQYF. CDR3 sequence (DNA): TGTGCCAGCAGCAGACCCTTGGCACTAGCGGGGGCCCAGCAGTGGGAGACCCAGTACTTC. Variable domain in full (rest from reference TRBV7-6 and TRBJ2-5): GAGVSQSPRYKVTKRGQDVALRCDPISGHVSLYWYRQALGQGPEFLTYFNYEAQQDKSGLPNDRFSAERPEGSISTLTIQRTEQRDSAMYRCASSRPLALAGAQQWETQYFGPGTRLLVL.